This T cell receptor (beta chain) was sequenced during a study of blood T cell repertoires in COVID-19 (dated by TCRdb to 2018 to 2021). At the level of the whole study: Samples covering the acute and convalescent phases of COVID-19 were provided by collaborators in the United States, Italy and Spain. Where available, HLA class I and class II types were obtained from metadata supplied by the sample provider rather than from assay-based typing. The samples were drawn from two sources: the first 160 participants of the ongoing ImmuneRACE study, and approximately 1,300 subjects contributed by 6 global collaborators. The repertoires were released in a freely available public database meant as a resource for research on the immune response to SARS-CoV-2. The material from the prospective study consisted of cDNA or gDNA derived from T cells, B-cell-depleted T cells, or PBMCs. Deeply sampled blood TCRbeta repertoires from subjects exposed to, actively infected with, or recovered from COVID-19 were included in the dataset. The sample metadata nearly always contained a de-identified subject ID, COVID-19 status, age in years and sex. The research as a whole found: How much clinical and demographic metadata was included differed by source and by participant, and the metadata was provided uncurated.

The junction carries 14 bases between V and J, which are trimmed by 7 bases and 1 base respectively. The CDR3 sequence holds 14 residues, the cysteine and phenylalanine included. The DNA shown is the 42-base CDR3, in frame from base 1. Based on the germline V gene, the CDR1 and CDR2 sequences are SGHRS and YFSETQ. To note about this clone: There is no known antigen for this receptor. Base qualities are not at hand, and no much larger clone is one base apart.

A second Seattle source provided samples from volunteer blood donors who had recovered from COVID-19. Whole blood was collected in K2EDTA tubes by collaborating institutions according to the institutions' own protocols. For TCRbeta analysis, collaborator samples were shipped as frozen whole blood, as isolated PBMCs, or as DNA extracted from either sample type. TCRbeta CDR3 regions were amplified from genomic DNA using the immunoSEQ Assay, a bias-controlled multiplex PCR. In the paper's pipeline: Within the assay, amplification of reference gene primers was used to estimate how many nucleated cells each sample contained. To quantify the absolute abundance of each unique TCRbeta CDR3 rearrangement, sequence reads were collapsed and filtered. Productive Simpson clonality was computed per sample as the square root of Simpson's diversity index over productive rearrangements. TCRdb carries this immuneACCESS record with in-frame sequences only. Its versions omit some clonotypes, under half of them owing to an unresolved V gene in the studies checked, with the rest unexplained. The DNA was the basis for D and trimming; V, J and clone size are from that table. The table for this sample lists roughly 280,000 clones; approximately 87% of them were counted only once. The ten largest make up 3.5% to 5.5% of the sample.

The TCR was taken from a man aged 60 to 69 who had recovered from COVID-19. Source material: peripheral blood. Recombination linked TRBV5-1 to TRBJ2-5; the D region possibly corresponds to TRBD2 (6 bases align). The CDR3 protein sequence reads: CASGPGGFQETQYF. The DNA reads as follows: TGCGCCAGCGGACCCGGAGGGTTCCAAGAGACCCAGTACTTC.